This TCR beta chain was recovered during a study of OX40 agonist ivuxolimab in advanced cancers. Study-wide results and limits: The CD4+ and CD8+ T cells in the blood had expanded clonally by week 6 at 0.1 to 3.0 mg/kg.

Profiled with immunoSEQ multiplex PCR; TCRdb holds only in-frame clones, not every one. The sample lists 95,000 to 100,000 clones; approximately 84% were seen once. Germline assignment: CDR1 SGHTA and CDR2 FQGTGA. CDR3 size: 16 residues. V shed 5 bases and J shed 2 bases, with 18 bases lying between them. Worth noting for this clone: No antigen is known for it.

This rearrangement joins TRBV7-3 to TRBJ1-2, with D uncertain. The source is an adult with an advanced solid tumor such as melanoma, head and neck, liver or kidney cancer. This specimen was CD4+ or CD8+ T cells sorted from blood, taken in a trial of the OX40 agonist ivuxolimab. CDR3 sequence reads: CASSLRPPTRNYGYTF. The CDR3 nucleotides are TGTGCCAGCAGCCTACGACCACCCACTCGCAACTATGGCTACACCTTC.